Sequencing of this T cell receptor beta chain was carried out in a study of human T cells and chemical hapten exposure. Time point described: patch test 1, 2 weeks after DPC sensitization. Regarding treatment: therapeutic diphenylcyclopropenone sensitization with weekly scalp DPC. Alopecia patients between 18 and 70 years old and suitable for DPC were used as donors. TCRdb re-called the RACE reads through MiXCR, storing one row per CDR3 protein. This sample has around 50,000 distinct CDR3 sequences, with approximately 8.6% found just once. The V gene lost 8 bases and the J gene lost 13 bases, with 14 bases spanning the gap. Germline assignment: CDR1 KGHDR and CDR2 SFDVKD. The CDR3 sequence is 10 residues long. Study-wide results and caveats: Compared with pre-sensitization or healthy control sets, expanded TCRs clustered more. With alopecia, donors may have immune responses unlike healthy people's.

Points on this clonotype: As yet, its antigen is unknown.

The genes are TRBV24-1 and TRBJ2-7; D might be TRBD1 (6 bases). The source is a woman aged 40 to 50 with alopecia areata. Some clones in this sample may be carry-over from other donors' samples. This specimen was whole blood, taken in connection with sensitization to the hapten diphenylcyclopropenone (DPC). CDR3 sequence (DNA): TGTGCCACCACAGGACAGCCGTCCTACTTC. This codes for CATTGQPSYF.